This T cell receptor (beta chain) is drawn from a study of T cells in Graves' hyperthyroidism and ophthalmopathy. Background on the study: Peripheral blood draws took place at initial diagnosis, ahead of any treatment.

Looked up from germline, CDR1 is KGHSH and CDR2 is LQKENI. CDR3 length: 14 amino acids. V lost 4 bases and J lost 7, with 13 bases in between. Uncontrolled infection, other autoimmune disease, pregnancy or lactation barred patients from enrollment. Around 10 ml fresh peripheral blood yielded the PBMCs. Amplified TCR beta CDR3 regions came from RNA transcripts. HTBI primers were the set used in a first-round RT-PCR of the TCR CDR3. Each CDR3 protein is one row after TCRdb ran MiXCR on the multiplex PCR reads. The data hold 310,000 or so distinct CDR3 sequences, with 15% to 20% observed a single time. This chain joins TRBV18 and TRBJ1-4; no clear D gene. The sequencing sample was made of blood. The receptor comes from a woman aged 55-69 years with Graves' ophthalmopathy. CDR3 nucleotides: TGTGCCAGCTCACTTGGACGGGAGGGTGAAAAACTGTTTTTT. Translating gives CASSLGREGEKLFF.